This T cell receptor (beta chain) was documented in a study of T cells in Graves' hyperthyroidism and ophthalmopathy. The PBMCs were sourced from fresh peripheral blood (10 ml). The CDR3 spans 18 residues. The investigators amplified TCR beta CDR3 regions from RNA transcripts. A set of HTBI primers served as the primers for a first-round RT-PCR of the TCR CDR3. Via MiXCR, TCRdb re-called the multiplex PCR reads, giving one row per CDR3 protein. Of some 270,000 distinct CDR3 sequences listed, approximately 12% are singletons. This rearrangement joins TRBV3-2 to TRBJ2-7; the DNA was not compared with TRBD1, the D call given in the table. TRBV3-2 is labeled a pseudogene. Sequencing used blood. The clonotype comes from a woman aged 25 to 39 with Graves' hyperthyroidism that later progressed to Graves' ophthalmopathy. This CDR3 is CASSHDCTRIWGQKEQYF. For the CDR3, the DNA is TGTGCCAGCAGCCATGACTGTACCAGAATCTGGGGGCAGAAGGAGCAGTACTTC.